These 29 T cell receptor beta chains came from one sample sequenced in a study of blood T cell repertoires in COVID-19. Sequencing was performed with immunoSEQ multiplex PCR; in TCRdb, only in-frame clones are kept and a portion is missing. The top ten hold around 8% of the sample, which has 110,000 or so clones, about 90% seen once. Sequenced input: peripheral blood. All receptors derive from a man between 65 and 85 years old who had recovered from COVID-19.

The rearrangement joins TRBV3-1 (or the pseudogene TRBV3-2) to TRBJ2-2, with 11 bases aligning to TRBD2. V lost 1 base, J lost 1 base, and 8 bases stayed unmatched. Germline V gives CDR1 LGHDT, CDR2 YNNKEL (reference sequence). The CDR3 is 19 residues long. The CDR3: CASSQVSGLAEGNTGELFF. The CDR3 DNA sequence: TGTGCCAGCAGCCAAGTTTCGGGACTAGCGGAGGGGAACACCGGGGAGCTGTTTTTT.

CDR3 loop: CASREDRNYGYTF. CDR3 in DNA: TGTGCCAGCAGGGAGGACAGGAACTATGGCTACACCTTC. V gene TRBV5-5 combines with J gene TRBJ1-2; 7 positions match TRBD1. The trim removed 5 bases at V and 2 bases at J, leaving 3 bases unmatched. The CDR3 has 13 residues. CDR1 is SGHKS and CDR2 is YYEKEE in the germline V gene (reference sequence).

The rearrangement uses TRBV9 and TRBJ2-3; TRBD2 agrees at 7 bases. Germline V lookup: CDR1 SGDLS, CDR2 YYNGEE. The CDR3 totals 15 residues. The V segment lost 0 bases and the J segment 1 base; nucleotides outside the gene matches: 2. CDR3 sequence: CASSVVGGGTDTQYF. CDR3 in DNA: TGTGCCAGCAGCGTAGTTGGGGGGGGCACAGATACGCAGTATTTT.

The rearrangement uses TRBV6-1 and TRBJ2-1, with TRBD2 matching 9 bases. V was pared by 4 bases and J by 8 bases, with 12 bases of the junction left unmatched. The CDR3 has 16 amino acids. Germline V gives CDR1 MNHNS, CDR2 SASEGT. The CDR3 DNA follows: TGTGCCAGCAGTGCTCCTAGCGGAGCGGGGGGCGATGAGCAGTTCTTC. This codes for CASSAPSGAGGDEQFF.

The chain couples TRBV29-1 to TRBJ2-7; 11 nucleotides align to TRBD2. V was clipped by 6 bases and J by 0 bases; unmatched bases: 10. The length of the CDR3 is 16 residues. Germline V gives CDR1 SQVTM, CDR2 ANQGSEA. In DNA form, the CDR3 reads TGCAGCGTCCAAACGGGACTAGCGGCGAGCTCCTACGAGCAGTACTTC. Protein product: CSVQTGLAASSYEQYF.

CDR3 residues: CASSPTRQGDNYGYTF. In DNA, the CDR3 is TGTGCCAGCTCACCAACCCGACAGGGGGATAACTATGGCTACACCTTC. The chain recombines TRBV18 with TRBJ1-2; 9 bases fit TRBD1. J lost 1 base, V lost 2 bases, and 5 bases had no gene match. The CDR3 length is 16 residues. Germline V gene lookup returns CDR1 KGHSH and CDR2 LQKENI.

The CDR3 DNA reads as TGCGCCAGCAGCCCCCAACACCTACAGGGAAGCAATCAGCCCCAGCATTTT. Its protein is CASSPQHLQGSNQPQHF. The V gene is TRBV4-3, the J gene TRBJ1-5, with D perhaps matching TRBD1 (6 bases). Trimming shortened V by 4 bases and J by 1 base, and 17 bases separated the two germline ends. The CDR3 spans 17 residues. From germline, CDR1 is LGHNA and CDR2 YSLEER.

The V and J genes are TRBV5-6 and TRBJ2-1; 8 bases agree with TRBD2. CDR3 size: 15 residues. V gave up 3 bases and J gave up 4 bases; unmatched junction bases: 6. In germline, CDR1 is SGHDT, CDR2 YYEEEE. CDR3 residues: CASSYRVAGYNEQFF. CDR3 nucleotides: TGTGCCAGCAGCTACCGGGTAGCGGGGTACAATGAGCAGTTCTTC.

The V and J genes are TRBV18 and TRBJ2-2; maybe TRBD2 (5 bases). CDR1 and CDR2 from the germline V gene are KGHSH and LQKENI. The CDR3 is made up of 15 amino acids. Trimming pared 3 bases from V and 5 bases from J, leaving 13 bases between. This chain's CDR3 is CASSPQRERTGELFF. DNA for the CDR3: TGTGCCAGCTCACCCCAGAGGGAGAGGACCGGGGAGCTGTTTTTT.

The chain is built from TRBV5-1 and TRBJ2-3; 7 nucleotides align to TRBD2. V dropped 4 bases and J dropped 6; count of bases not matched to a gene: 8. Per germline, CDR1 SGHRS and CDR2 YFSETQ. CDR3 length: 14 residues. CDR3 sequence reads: CASSRTRGGDTQYF. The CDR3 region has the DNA TGCGCCAGCAGCAGAACCCGCGGGGGTGATACGCAGTATTTT.

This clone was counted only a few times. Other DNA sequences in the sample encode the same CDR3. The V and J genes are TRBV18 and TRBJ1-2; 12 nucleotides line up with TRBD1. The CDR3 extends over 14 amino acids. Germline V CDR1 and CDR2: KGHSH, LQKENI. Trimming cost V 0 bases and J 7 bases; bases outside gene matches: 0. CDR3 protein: CASSPPGQGAGYTF. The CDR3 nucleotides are TGTGCCAGCTCACCACCGGGACAGGGGGCTGGCTACACCTTC.

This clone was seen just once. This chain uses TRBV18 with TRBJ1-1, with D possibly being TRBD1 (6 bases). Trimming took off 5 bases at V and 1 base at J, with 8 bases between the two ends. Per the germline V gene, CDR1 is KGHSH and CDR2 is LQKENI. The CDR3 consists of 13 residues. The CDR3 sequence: CASSSDRNTEAFF. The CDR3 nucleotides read TGTGCCAGCTCATCGGACAGGAACACTGAAGCTTTCTTT.

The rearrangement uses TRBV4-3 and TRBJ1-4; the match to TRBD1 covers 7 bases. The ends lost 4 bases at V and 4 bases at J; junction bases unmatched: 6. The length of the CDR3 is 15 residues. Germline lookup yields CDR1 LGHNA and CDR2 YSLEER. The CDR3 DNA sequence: TGCGCCAGCAGCCCCCGGGACAGAGATAATGAAAAACTGTTTTTT. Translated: CASSPRDRDNEKLFF.

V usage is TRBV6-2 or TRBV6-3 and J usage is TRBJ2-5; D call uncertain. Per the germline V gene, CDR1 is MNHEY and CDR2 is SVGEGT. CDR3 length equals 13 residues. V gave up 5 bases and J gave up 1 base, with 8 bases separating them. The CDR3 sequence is CASSLGLQETQYF. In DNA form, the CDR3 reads TGTGCCAGCAGTCTTGGCCTCCAAGAGACCCAGTACTTC.

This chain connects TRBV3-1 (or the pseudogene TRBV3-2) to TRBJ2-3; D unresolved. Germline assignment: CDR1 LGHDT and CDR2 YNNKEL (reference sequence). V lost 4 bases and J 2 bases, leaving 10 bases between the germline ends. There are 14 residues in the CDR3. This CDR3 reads CASSPIRITDTQYF. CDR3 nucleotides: TGTGCCAGCAGCCCTATCCGAATCACAGATACGCAGTATTTT.

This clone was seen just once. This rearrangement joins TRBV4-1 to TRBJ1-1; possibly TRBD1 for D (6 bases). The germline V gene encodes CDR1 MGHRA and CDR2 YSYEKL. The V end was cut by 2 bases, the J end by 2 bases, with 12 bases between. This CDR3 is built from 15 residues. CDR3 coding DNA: TGCGCCAGCAGCCAATATCACAGGGTCAACACTGAAGCTTTCTTT. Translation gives CASSQYHRVNTEAFF.

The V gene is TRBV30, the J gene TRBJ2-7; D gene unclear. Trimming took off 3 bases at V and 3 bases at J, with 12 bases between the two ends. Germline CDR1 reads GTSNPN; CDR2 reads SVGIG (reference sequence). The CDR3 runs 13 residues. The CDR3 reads CAWSENMYYEQYF. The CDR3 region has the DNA TGTGCCTGGAGCGAAAACATGTACTACGAGCAGTACTTC. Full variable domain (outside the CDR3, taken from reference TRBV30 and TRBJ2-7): SQTIHQWPATLVQPVGSPLSLECTVEGTSNPNLYWYRQAAGRGLQLLFYSVGIGQISSEVPQNLSASRPQDRQFILSSKKLLLSDSGFYLCAWSENMYYEQYFGPGTRLTVT.

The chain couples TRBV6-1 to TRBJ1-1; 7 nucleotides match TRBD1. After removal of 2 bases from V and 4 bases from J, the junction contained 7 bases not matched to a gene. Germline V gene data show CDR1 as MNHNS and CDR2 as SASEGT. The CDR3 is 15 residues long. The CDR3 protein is CASSERGRRGTEAFF. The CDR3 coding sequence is TGTGCCAGCAGTGAAAGGGGGCGGCGGGGCACTGAAGCTTTCTTT.

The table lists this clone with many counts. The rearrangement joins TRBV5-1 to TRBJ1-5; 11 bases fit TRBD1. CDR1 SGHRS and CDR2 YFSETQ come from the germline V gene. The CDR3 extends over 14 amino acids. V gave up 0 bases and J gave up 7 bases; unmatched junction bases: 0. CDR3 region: CASSLGTGGQPQHF. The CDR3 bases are TGCGCCAGCAGCTTGGGGACAGGGGGCCAGCCCCAGCATTTT.

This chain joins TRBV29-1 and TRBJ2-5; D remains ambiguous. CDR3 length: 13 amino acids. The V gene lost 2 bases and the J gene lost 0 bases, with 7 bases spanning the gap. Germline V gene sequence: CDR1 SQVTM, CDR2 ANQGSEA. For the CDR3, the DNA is TGCAGCGTTGAACCGTCGTACCAAGAGACCCAGTACTTC. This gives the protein CSVEPSYQETQYF.

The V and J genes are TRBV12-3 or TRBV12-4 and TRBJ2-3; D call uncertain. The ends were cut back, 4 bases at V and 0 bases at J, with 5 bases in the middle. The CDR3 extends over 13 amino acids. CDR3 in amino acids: CASSWASTDTQYF. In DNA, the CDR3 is TGTGCCAGCAGTTGGGCTAGCACAGATACGCAGTATTTT.

CDR3: CASSVASSYNSPLHF. In DNA form, the CDR3 reads TGTGCCAGCAGCGTAGCCAGTTCCTATAATTCACCCCTCCACTTT. The chain recombines TRBV9 with TRBJ1-6; no firm D call. CDR3 size: 15 residues. Trimming removed 0 bases at V and 1 base at J, with 5 bases between. The V gene's germline CDR1 is SGDLS and CDR2 YYNGEE.

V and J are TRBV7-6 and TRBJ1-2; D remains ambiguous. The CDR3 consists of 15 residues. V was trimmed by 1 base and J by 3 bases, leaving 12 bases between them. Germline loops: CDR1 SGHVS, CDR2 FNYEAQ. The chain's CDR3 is CASSLGTGVDYGYTF. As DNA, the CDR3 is TGTGCCAGCAGCTTAGGAACGGGAGTGGACTATGGCTACACCTTC.

For the CDR3, the DNA is TGTGCCAGCAGTTTATTGCAGGGGGGACCCACAGATACGCAGTATTTT. As protein: CASSLLQGGPTDTQYF. This chain links TRBV27 with TRBJ2-3; TRBD1 is a possible D gene (7 bases). Germline V gene sequence: CDR1 MNHEY, CDR2 SMNVEV (reference sequence). The CDR3 loop spans 16 amino acids. The V gene lost 1 base and the J gene lost 2 bases, with 13 bases spanning the gap.

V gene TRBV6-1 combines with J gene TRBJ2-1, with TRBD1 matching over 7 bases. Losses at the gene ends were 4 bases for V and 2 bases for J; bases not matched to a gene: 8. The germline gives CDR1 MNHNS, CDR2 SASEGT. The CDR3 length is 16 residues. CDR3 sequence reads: CASSGSRGGAYNEQFF. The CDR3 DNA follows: TGTGCCAGCAGTGGATCGCGAGGGGGCGCCTACAATGAGCAGTTCTTC.

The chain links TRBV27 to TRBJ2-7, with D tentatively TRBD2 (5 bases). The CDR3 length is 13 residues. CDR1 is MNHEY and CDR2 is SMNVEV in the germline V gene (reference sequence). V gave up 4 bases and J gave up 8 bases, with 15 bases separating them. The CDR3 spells CASSWAGARQQYF. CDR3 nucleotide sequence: TGTGCCAGCAGTTGGGCGGGCGCCCGTCAGCAGTACTTC.

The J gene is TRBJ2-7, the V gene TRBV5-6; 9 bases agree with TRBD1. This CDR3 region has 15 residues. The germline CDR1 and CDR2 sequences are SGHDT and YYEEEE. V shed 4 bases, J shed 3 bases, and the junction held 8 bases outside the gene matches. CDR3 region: CASSQTGQGLYEQYF. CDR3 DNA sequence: TGTGCCAGCAGCCAAACGGGACAGGGCCTCTACGAGCAGTACTTC.

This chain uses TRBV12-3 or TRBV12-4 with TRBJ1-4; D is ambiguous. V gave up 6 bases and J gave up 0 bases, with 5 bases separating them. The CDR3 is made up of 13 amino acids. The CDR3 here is CASRSSTNEKLFF. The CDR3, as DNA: TGTGCCAGCAGGAGTTCAACTAATGAAAAACTGTTTTTT.

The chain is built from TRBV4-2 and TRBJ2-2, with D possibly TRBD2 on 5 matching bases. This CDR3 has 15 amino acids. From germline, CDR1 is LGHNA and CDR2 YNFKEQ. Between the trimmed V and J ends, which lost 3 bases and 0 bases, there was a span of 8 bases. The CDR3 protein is CASSQLAANTGELFF. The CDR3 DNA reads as TGTGCCAGCAGCCAGCTAGCTGCGAACACCGGGGAGCTGTTTTTT.